This TCR beta chain was observed in a study of blood T cell repertoires in COVID-19. Across the study: Sources were T cells, B-cell-depleted T cells, or PBMCs; the material itself was cDNA or gDNA.

Libraries were prepared by immunoSEQ multiplex PCR; TCRdb keeps only in-frame clonotypes and omits some of them. This sample yields approximately 220,000 clones, of which approximately 90% are seen a single time; around 1.3% belongs to the top ten. Participants were aged roughly 18 to 89 years from roughly 25 US areas. Which cohort a participant joined came from the clinical history participants gave. This sequence was found in a man under 40 who had recovered from COVID-19. The source material was PBMCs or T cells enriched from blood (not recorded which).

CDR3 nucleotides: TGTGCCAGCAGCCCTCAGGCGACAGGTCTAGAGACCCAGTACTTC. Its protein is CASSPQATGLETQYF. J is TRBJ2-5 and V is TRBV7-9; D perhaps matches TRBD1 (6 bases). The V and J ends lost 5 bases and 4 bases respectively, with 17 bases between them. Per germline, CDR1 SEHNR and CDR2 FQNEAQ (reference sequence). The CDR3 runs 15 residues.